Below, one TCR beta chain is given with its context. Which antigen it targets is not known. At one boundary the junction diverges from the germline segment, which might be a read error. The immunoSEQ Assay, a bias-controlled multiplex PCR, was used to amplify TCRbeta CDR3 regions from genomic DNA. In the source study's methods: Within the assay, amplification of reference gene primers was used to estimate how many nucleated cells each sample contained. Sequence reads were collapsed and filtered to measure the absolute abundance of every unique TCRbeta CDR3 rearrangement. For each sample, productive Simpson clonality was calculated as the square root of Simpson's diversity index over productive rearrangements. TCRdb mirrors the immuneACCESS table, restricted to in-frame sequences. Some clones are absent from its copies; in checked studies, under half trace to an unresolved V gene, and the reason for the others is unknown. From that table come the V and J calls and clone size; the DNA was used to work out D and trimming. Recorded for this sample are about 66,000 clones; approximately 90% of them occurred a single time. The top ten clonotypes cover under 8.5% of the sample.

The entry originates in a study of blood T cell repertoires in COVID-19 (dated by TCRdb to between 2020 and 2021). A note on the overall study: Collaborator samples came from the United States, Italy and Spain and covered acute and convalescent phases of COVID-19. A de-identified subject ID, COVID-19 status, age in years and sex were almost always included in the sample metadata. The repertoires were made available in a free public database intended to serve as a resource for research on the immune response to SARS-CoV-2. Samples came from the ongoing ImmuneRACE study (first 160 participants) plus 1,254 subjects from 6 global collaborators. Where available, HLA class I and class II types were obtained from metadata supplied by the sample provider rather than from assay-based typing. The prospective study material was composed of cDNA or gDNA derived from T cells, B-cell-depleted T cells, or PBMCs. The dataset comprised deeply sampled blood TCRbeta repertoires from subjects exposed to, actively infected with, or recovered from COVID-19. Results the study describes overall, beyond this receptor: The amount of clinical and demographic metadata varied by source and participant and was provided uncurated.

Collaborating institutions collected whole blood in K2EDTA tubes following their own protocols. Collaborator samples were shipped for TCRbeta analysis as frozen whole blood, isolated PBMCs, or DNA extracted from either sample type. The germline V gene (reference sequence) specifies LGHDT as CDR1 and YNNKEL as CDR2. The CDR3, cysteine through phenylalanine, is 16 amino acids long. The sequence is cut down to CDR3 DNA, 48 bases in frame from base 1. This TCR was sampled from a human donor in a cohort sampled during active COVID-19. Recombination linked TRBV3-1 (or the pseudogene TRBV3-2) to TRBJ2-7, with a weak D call of TRBD1 (6 bases match). Sequenced: peripheral blood. The CDR3 protein sequence reads: CASSKEYDRLIYEQYF. The DNA reads as follows: TGTGCCAGCAGCAAAGAATATGACAGGTTAATCTACGAGCAGTACTTC.